The rows below give T cell receptor beta chains drawn from one sample of a study of blood T cell repertoires in COVID-19. Repertoires were generated with immunoSEQ multiplex PCR, while TCRdb's copy carries only in-frame clones and drops some. The table shows about 370,000 clones, with under 90% occurring only once. Sequenced input: PBMCs or T cells enriched from blood (not recorded which). These TCRs come from a woman in her 30s who had recovered from COVID-19. CDR3s include the opening cysteine and the closing phenylalanine or tryptophan. D genes are given only for firm matches. Clone size is given for some rows only: seen once, a few or many times, or a class if the clone is expanded.

J | D | size | V | DNA | CDR3
TRBJ1-4 | TRBD1 | . | TRBV6-5 | TGTGCCAGCAGCCCAGCTGGGACAGGAGGTGAAAAACTGTTTTTT | CASSPAGTGGEKLFF
TRBJ2-1 | TRBD2 | . | TRBV4-1 | TGCGCCAGCAGCCAAGTTAGCGGGACTAGCTTTCGCAATGAGCAGTTCTTC | CASSQVSGTSFRNEQFF
TRBJ2-7 | TRBD2 | . | TRBV10-3 | TGTGCCATCAGTGACCTAGCGGGAGGGCTGTCTTACGAGCAGTACTTC | CAISDLAGGLSYEQYF
TRBJ2-7 | . | . | TRBV28 | TGTGCCAGCAGTCTACAGGGCCCCTACGAGCAGTACTTC | CASSLQGPYEQYF
TRBJ1-2 | . | . | TRBV14 | TGTGCCAGCAGCCAAGACGGCAGGGTCCCTAACTATGGCTACACCTTC | CASSQDGRVPNYGYTF
TRBJ1-1 | TRBD1 | . | TRBV9 | TGTGCCAGCAGCGTAGGAGGAGACAGGGACACTGAAGCTTTCTTT | CASSVGGDRDTEAFF
TRBJ1-2 | . | . | TRBV5-6 | TGTGCCAGCAGCTTGGGTTCGGTAAACTATGGCTACACCTTC | CASSLGSVNYGYTF
TRBJ2-3 | TRBD2 | few | TRBV5-4 | TGTGCCAGCAGCTTAAGGACTAGCCGATTCACTAGCACAGATACGCAGTATTTT | CASSLRTSRFTSTDTQYF
TRBJ2-7 | TRBD2 | . | TRBV30 | TGTGCCTGGACGGCGCCACTAGCGGGGGTCTACGAGCAGTACTTC | CAWTAPLAGVYEQYF
TRBJ1-5 | . | . | TRBV4-1 | TGCGCCAGCAGCCAGGATGGACAGACCACACGCCGGCAGCCCCAGCATTTT | CASSQDGQTTRRQPQHF
TRBJ2-7 | TRBD1 | . | TRBV6-5 | TGTGCCAGCACAAGGGACAGGGGGACCTACGAGCAGTACTTC | CASTRDRGTYEQYF
TRBJ1-2 | . | . | TRBV30 | TGTGCCTGGAGTGTACGGTTTGGCTACACCTTC | CAWSVRFGYTF
TRBJ1-5 | . | . | TRBV27 | TGTGCCAGCAGTTTCAGGGGAAGGGATCAGCCCCAGCATTTT | CASSFRGRDQPQHF
TRBJ1-1 | . | . | TRBV30 | TGTGCCTGGAGTGTTGGACAGCCAAACACTGAAGCTTTCTTT | CAWSVGQPNTEAFF
TRBJ2-2 | TRBD1 | few | TRBV7-2 | TGTGCCAGCAGAACCGGGACAGGGAACACCGGGGAGCTGTTTTTT | CASRTGTGNTGELFF
TRBJ2-7 | . | . | TRBV5-4 | TGTGCCAGCAGCTTGGATGGGCCCTACGAGCAGTACTTC | CASSLDGPYEQYF
TRBJ2-5 | TRBD1 | . | TRBV19 | TGTGCCAGTAGTATGGTCAGGGGGCGAGAGACCCAGTACTTC | CASSMVRGRETQYF
TRBJ2-7 | TRBD1 | once | TRBV4-1 | TGCGCCAGCAGCCAGATACAGGGGGGCGAGCAGTACTTC | CASSQIQGGEQYF
TRBJ1-4 | TRBD1 | . | TRBV10-3 | TGTGCCATCAGTGAGTTACAGGGGGCTAATGAAAAACTGTTTTTT | CAISELQGANEKLFF
TRBJ2-5 | TRBD1 | . | TRBV2 | TGTGCCAGCAGCGCGAGGACAGGGCAAGGGACCCAGTACTTC | CASSARTGQGTQYF
TRBJ2-1 | TRBD2 | . | TRBV4-1 | TGCGCCAGCAGCGCAGGACTAGCGGGACTCTACAATGAGCAGTTCTTC | CASSAGLAGLYNEQFF
TRBJ2-5 | . | . | TRBV4-1 | TGCGCCAGCAGCCATGATAGGGGGAACTCCCAAGAGACCCAGTACTTC | CASSHDRGNSQETQYF
TRBJ2-3 | . | few | TRBV10-1 | TGCGCCAGGGTTGACTCCACAGATACGCAGTATTTT | CARVDSTDTQYF
TRBJ1-1 | TRBD1 | . | TRBV5-6 | TGTGCCAGCAGCTCACAGGGGCCCGAAGCTTTCTTT | CASSSQGPEAFF
TRBJ1-4 | . | . | TRBV3-1/TRBV3-2 | TGTGCCAGCAGCGTGAGTAATGAAAAACTGTTTTTT | CASSVSNEKLFF
TRBJ2-2 | TRBD2 | . | TRBV7-2 | TGTGCCAGCAGCTTAACGGGACTAGCGGGGGGGTATGGCGGGGAGCTGTTTTTT | CASSLTGLAGGYGGELFF
TRBJ2-7 | TRBD1 | . | TRBV6-1 | TGTGCCAGCAGTGACCACGGACAGGGCAGTTTTGCCTACGAGCAGTACTTC | CASSDHGQGSFAYEQYF
TRBJ1-4 | TRBD1 | . | TRBV7-8 | TGTGCCAGCAGCTTCGGGACAGCGTATGAAAAACTGTTTTTT | CASSFGTAYEKLFF
TRBJ2-3 | . | . | TRBV4-3 | TGCGCCAGCAGCCAAGGGCGGGACCTATTGAAAGATACGCAGTATTTT | CASSQGRDLLKDTQYF
TRBJ1-1 | . | . | TRBV5-1 | TGCGCCAGCAGCTCCGGTACAGGGTGGACTGAAGCTTTCTTT | CASSSGTGWTEAFF
TRBJ2-1 | TRBD2 | . | TRBV30 | TGTGCCTGGAGATCAATCGGGGGGGTATTGAATGAGCAGTTCTTC | CAWRSIGGVLNEQFF
TRBJ2-1 | . | . | TRBV5-1 | TGCGCCAGCAGCTCTACAGTGGGCCCTTACAATGAGCAGTTCTTC | CASSSTVGPYNEQFF
TRBJ2-5 | . | . | TRBV24-1 | TGTGCCACCAGTGATTTGCGGGGGACCCAGTACTTC | CATSDLRGTQYF
TRBJ2-6 | . | . | TRBV14 | TGTGCCAGCAGCCGCCCGGACAGGGCCAACGTCCTGACTTTC | CASSRPDRANVLTF
TRBJ1-2 | . | . | TRBV4-3 | TGCGCCAGCAGCCAAGATGGGGAGCTTTCGCATGGCTACACCTTC | CASSQDGELSHGYTF
TRBJ2-5 | TRBD2 | . | TRBV28 | TGTGCCAGCAGTCCTACCGGGACTAGCGGGAGTAAGACCCAGTACTTC | CASSPTGTSGSKTQYF
TRBJ1-2 | . | . | TRBV7-9 | TGTGCCAGCAGCTTAGGCGGGATCGGTGGCTACACCTTC | CASSLGGIGGYTF
TRBJ1-3 | . | once | TRBV5-1 | TGCGCCAGCAGCTTGGCCGGGACACAGACCTCTGGAAACACCATATATTTT | CASSLAGTQTSGNTIYF
TRBJ2-2 | . | . | TRBV12-3/TRBV12-4 | TGTGCCAGCAGTCTCAACACCGGGGAGCTGTTTTTT | CASSLNTGELFF
TRBJ2-1 | TRBD2 | . | TRBV6-1 | TGTGCCAGCAGTGAACCAGCTAGCGGGATATGGAATGAGCAGTTCTTC | CASSEPASGIWNEQFF
TRBJ1-2 | TRBD1 | . | TRBV7-9 | TGTGCCAGCCACAGGGACAGGGGACAAAGGGGGTATGGCTACACCTTC | CASHRDRGQRGYGYTF